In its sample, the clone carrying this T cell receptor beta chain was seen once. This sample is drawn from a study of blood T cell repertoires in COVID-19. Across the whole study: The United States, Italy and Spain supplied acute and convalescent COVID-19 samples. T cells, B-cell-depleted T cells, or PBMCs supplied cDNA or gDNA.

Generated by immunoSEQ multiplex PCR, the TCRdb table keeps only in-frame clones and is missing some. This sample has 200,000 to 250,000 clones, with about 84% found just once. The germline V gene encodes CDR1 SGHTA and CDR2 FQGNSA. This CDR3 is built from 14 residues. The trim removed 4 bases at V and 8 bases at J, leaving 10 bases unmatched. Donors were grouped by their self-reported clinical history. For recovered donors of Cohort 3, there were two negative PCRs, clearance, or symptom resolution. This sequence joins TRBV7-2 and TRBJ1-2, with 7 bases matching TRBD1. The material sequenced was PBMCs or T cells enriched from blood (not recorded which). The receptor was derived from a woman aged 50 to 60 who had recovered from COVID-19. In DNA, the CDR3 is TGTGCCAGCAGCTGGGGGACAGTAGCCAGGGGCTACACCTTC. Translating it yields CASSWGTVARGYTF.